This T cell receptor beta chain was profiled in a study of blood T cell repertoires in COVID-19. The CDR3 is made up of 12 amino acids. Between the trimmed V and J ends, which lost 2 bases and 7 bases, there was a span of 8 bases. From germline, CDR1 is LNHDA and CDR2 SQIVND (reference sequence). Assay used: immunoSEQ multiplex PCR; TCRdb lists only in-frame clones, some missing. This sample has about 310,000 clones; over 75% occur once, and the top ten carry 1%. The rearrangement links TRBV19 to TRBJ1-1; no clear D gene. The material sequenced was peripheral blood. The sequence was obtained from a man aged 45-65 years with active or convalescent COVID-19. The CDR3 DNA sequence: TGTGCCAGTAGTATACGCGGTAGTGAAGCTTTCTTT. Translated: CASSIRGSEAFF. Full variable domain (rest looked up from reference TRBV19 and TRBJ1-1): DGGITQSPKYLFRKEGQNVTLSCEQNLNHDAMYWYRQDPGQGLRLIYYSQIVNDFQKGDIAEGYSVSREKKESFPLTVTSAQKNPTAFYLCASSIRGSEAFFGQGTRLTVV.